This T cell receptor (beta chain) was profiled in a study of blood T cell repertoires in COVID-19. The CDR3 runs to 13 residues. J was trimmed by 8 bases and V by 5 bases; bases with no gene match: 7. Germline V gene lookup returns CDR1 MNHEY and CDR2 SMNVEV (reference sequence). Per the original data handling: By means of reference gene primer amplification, nucleated cell counts were estimated. Sequencing used immunoSEQ multiplex PCR; TCRdb keeps in-frame clones, though not all of them. V, J and clone size were drawn from that table, and D and trimming were deduced from the DNA. The sample lists fewer than 150,000 clones; just under 90% were seen once.

Input material: peripheral blood. This chain uses TRBV27 with TRBJ1-2; TRBD1 matches at 8 bases. The TCR comes from a woman between 35 and 50 years old with acute or convalescent COVID-19. The CDR3 DNA follows: TGTGCCAGCAGTCCTAGGGACAGGAGGGGCTACACCTTC. Amino acid sequence: CASSPRDRRGYTF.